The 8 T cell receptor beta chains below all came from one sample that was sequenced in a study of cytomegalovirus exposure and HLA in healthy donors. PCR primers comprised 60 Vbeta and 13 Jbeta primers. TCRdb's table, derived via immunoSEQ multiplex PCR, lists solely in-frame clones and lacks some. The data include 90,000 to 150,000 clones; the top ten clones carry less than 4.5%. Sequencing used PBMCs. These receptors originate from a man younger than 30 in good health and CMV-seronegative.

The V gene is TRBV6-1, the J gene TRBJ2-3, with D perhaps matching TRBD2 (5 bases). The germline V gene encodes CDR1 MNHNS and CDR2 SASEGT. The germline V and J ends were trimmed by 3 bases and 0 bases, with 19 bases remaining between them. There are 18 residues in the CDR3. CDR3 coding DNA: TGTGCCAGCAGTGATTTACCCGTCCCGTCGGGGAGCACAGATACGCAGTATTTT. It yields the protein CASSDLPVPSGSTDTQYF.

The V gene is TRBV5-1, the J gene TRBJ2-7; 11 bases map to TRBD2. This CDR3 comprises 14 residues. V shed 7 bases and J 4 bases; nucleotides not matched to a gene: 7. CDR1 and CDR2 from the germline V gene are SGHRS and YFSETQ. CDR3 nucleotide sequence: TGCGCCAGCGGCCCCGGGACTAGCGGTTACGAGCAGTACTTC. This translates into CASGPGTSGYEQYF.

V and J are TRBV2 and TRBJ2-3; maybe TRBD2 (7 bases). The V gene lost 11 bases and the J gene lost 7 bases, with 25 bases spanning the gap. Germline V gene data show CDR1 as SNHLY and CDR2 as FYNNEI. The CDR3 sequence is 15 residues long. The CDR3 nucleotides read TGTGCCGGGATACTCGAGGGGGAGGGGACTAATACGCAGTATTTT. Protein: CAGILEGEGTNTQYF.

The chain is built from TRBV25-1 and TRBJ1-6, with 7 positions matching TRBD1. The germline V gene has CDR1 MGHDK and CDR2 SYGVNS. The CDR3 runs 14 residues. Trimming cost V 6 bases and J 7 bases; bases outside gene matches: 6. As DNA, the CDR3 is TGTGCCAGCAGCCCGGGACAGTCCAATTCACCCCTCCACTTT. This codes for CASSPGQSNSPLHF. The full variable domain, completed using reference TRBV25-1 and TRBJ1-6, is EADIYQTPRYLVIGTGKKITLECSQTMGHDKMYWYQQDPGMELHLIHYSYGVNSTEKGDLSSESTVSRIRTEHFPLTLESARPSHTSQYLCASSPGQSNSPLHFGNGTRLTVT.

The chain carries TRBV29-1 and TRBJ1-1; D is perhaps TRBD1 (5 bases). V shed 4 bases and J shed 0 bases, with 6 bases lying between them. Germline values: CDR1 SQVTM, CDR2 ANQGSEA. The CDR3 spans 12 residues. The DNA of the CDR3 is TGCAGCGTTGGACAGATGAACACTGAAGCTTTCTTT. This translates into CSVGQMNTEAFF. Drawing the rest from reference TRBV29-1 and TRBJ1-1, the complete variable domain is SAVISQKPSRDICQRGTSLTIQCQVDSQVTMMFWYRQQPGQSLTLIATANQGSEATYESGFVIDKFPISRPNLTFSTLTVSNMSPEDSSIYLCSVGQMNTEAFFGQGTRLTVV.

This sequence joins TRBV30 and TRBJ1-2, with 7 bases aligning to TRBD1. This CDR3 contains 13 residues. J gave up 6 bases and V 0 bases, and 4 bases lay outside the gene matches. CDR1 is GTSNPN, CDR2 SVGIG, per germline (reference sequence). The CDR3 is CAWSVGGANGYTF. In DNA, the CDR3 is TGTGCCTGGAGTGTAGGGGGCGCGAATGGCTACACCTTC. Supplemented by reference TRBV30 and TRBJ1-2, the full variable domain reads SQTIHQWPATLVQPVGSPLSLECTVEGTSNPNLYWYRQAAGRGLQLLFYSVGIGQISSEVPQNLSASRPQDRQFILSSKKLLLSDSGFYLCAWSVGGANGYTFGSGTRLTVV.

This chain connects TRBV19 to TRBJ1-1; TRBD1 aligns across 8 bases. Germline V CDR1 and CDR2: LNHDA, SQIVND (reference sequence). V was pared by 4 bases and J by 6 bases, with 10 bases of the junction left unmatched. The CDR3 covers 15 residues. The CDR3 coding sequence is TGTGCCAGTAGTACGTACACAGGGGGGAAACCTGAAGCTTTCTTT. Translation gives CASSTYTGGKPEAFF.

The chain carries TRBV7-2 and TRBJ2-5; a weak D match, TRBD1 (5 bases). The CDR3 contains 13 residues. Germline CDR1 SGHTA, CDR2 FQGNSA. V was pared by 0 bases and J by 10 bases, with 12 bases between. DNA for the CDR3: TGTGCCAGCAGCTTAGCGCAAGGGGCAAGCCAGTACTTC. Translation gives CASSLAQGASQYF.